The T cell receptor (beta chain) described here comes from a study of human T cells and chemical hapten exposure. TCRdb redid the calling of the RACE reads with MiXCR, one entry per CDR3 protein. The repertoire holds 85,000 to 95,000 distinct CDR3 sequences, with 11% as singletons. Time point meaning: patch test 2, 6 weeks after DPC sensitization. Treatment of the sample: therapeutic diphenylcyclopropenone sensitization with weekly scalp DPC. V lost 0 bases and J lost 4; bases outside the gene matches: 7. CDR3 length: 15 amino acids. Germline CDR1 DFQATT, CDR2 SNEGSKA (reference sequence). Sequencing was performed on whole blood, taken in connection with sensitization to the hapten diphenylcyclopropenone (DPC). This sequence was found in a man aged 35 to 55 with alopecia areata. Some clones in this sample may be carry-over from other donors' samples. V usage is TRBV20-1 and J usage is TRBJ2-5; 8 nucleotides line up with TRBD2. In nucleotides, the CDR3 is TGCAGTGCTAGAGATATTCGGGGGGGAGGAGAGACCCAGTACTTC. Translated: CSARDIRGGGETQYF.